Below, 7 T cell receptor beta chains from the same sample are listed, as sequenced in a study of low-dose radiotherapy and immunotherapy resistance in tumors. Priming of first-strand cDNA relied on TRAV- and TRBV-specific primers (covering alpha and beta chains). PCR amplification of the TCRs was performed with Phusion for 20 PCR cycles, and it relied on a constant-region primer together with a V-primer adapter. A single record per CDR3 protein comes from TCRdb applying MiXCR to the reads. Altogether around 13,000 distinct CDR3 sequences are present, 60% being singletons, with the ten largest covering less than 8.5%. The receptors derive from a human donor with advanced metastatic prostate, ovarian, gallbladder or colorectal cancer (not recorded which). This table probably holds off-target reads from a library built for another chain.

The J gene is TRBJ1-1, the V gene TRBV28; no definite D call. Trimming pared 5 bases from V and 5 bases from J, leaving 21 bases between. The CDR3 spans 16 residues. CDR1 is MDHEN, CDR2 SYDVKM, per germline. The chain's CDR3 is CASSIPVGGQRTEAFF. DNA for the CDR3: TGTGCCAGCAGTATCCCGGTTGGCGGGCAAAGGACTGAAGCTTTCTTT. The full variable domain, in which reference TRBV28 and TRBJ1-1 provide the parts outside the CDR3, is DVKVTQSSRYLVKRTGEKVFLECVQDMDHENMFWYRQDPGLGLRLIYFSYDVKMKEKGDIPEGYSVSREKKERFSLILESASTNQTSMYLCASSIPVGGQRTEAFFGQGTRLTVV.

This clonotype was picked up one time. The chain links TRBV28 to TRBJ2-7, with D possibly called TRBD1 or TRBD2 (5 bases each). Trimming removed 2 bases at V and 6 bases at J, with 14 bases between. Per germline, CDR1 MDHEN and CDR2 SYDVKM. The CDR3 is made up of 14 amino acids. CDR3 loop: CASSLGGPTGEQYF. CDR3 sequence (DNA): TGTGCCAGCAGTTTAGGGGGTCCGACCGGCGAGCAGTACTTC.

The sample holds a few counts of this clonotype. The J gene is TRBJ1-1, the V gene TRBV7-9; perhaps TRBD1 as D (6 bases). The CDR3 contains 18 residues. V was cut by 0 bases and J by 1 base, with 18 bases left in between. Germline V gene sequence: CDR1 SEHNR, CDR2 FQNEAQ (reference sequence). The CDR3 coding sequence is TGTGCCAGCAGCTTAGCGGGGAGGGGGGCCTTGAAGAACACTGAAGCTTTCTTT. Translation: CASSLAGRGALKNTEAFF.

In regard to this clonotype: At one end, the junction sequence differs from germline, possibly due to a read error. The chain has TRBV12-3 or TRBV12-4 and TRBJ2-4; D call uncertain. The CDR3 has 12 amino acids. CDR3 coding DNA: TGTGCCAGCAGTTTCGGAGAGAGACGAGTGAACTTC. It yields the protein CASSFGERRVNF.

The gene calls are TRBV5-1 and TRBJ2-1; D is unclear. The CDR3 sequence is 13 residues long. CDR1 and CDR2 (germline): SGHRS, YFSETQ. Trimming pared 7 bases from V and 8 bases from J, leaving 16 bases between. The CDR3 region is CASPRARLHEQFF. The DNA of the CDR3 is TGCGCCAGCCCCCGGGCTAGACTCCATGAGCAGTTCTTC.

This clonotype turned up a few times. J is TRBJ2-7 and V is TRBV20-1, with TRBD2 matching 8 bases. CDR1 is DFQATT and CDR2 is SNEGSKA in the germline V gene (reference sequence). V lost 5 bases, J lost 5 bases, and 11 bases stayed unmatched. The CDR3 sequence is 14 residues long. As DNA, the CDR3 is TGCAGTGCTGGCGGTCCAGCGGGAGCCCACGAGCAGTACTTC. This translates into CSAGGPAGAHEQYF.

The V and J genes are TRBV6-1 and TRBJ1-4; a weak D match, TRBD1 (5 bases). From germline, CDR1 is MNHNS and CDR2 SASEGT. There are 14 residues in the CDR3. Deletions cut 5 bases from V and 6 bases from J, with 13 bases between. The chain's CDR3 is CASSPTGADEKLFF. CDR3 nucleotides: TGTGCCAGCAGTCCGACCGGGGCGGATGAAAAACTGTTTTTT.